This T cell receptor (beta chain) appears in the sequencing data of a study of cytomegalovirus exposure and HLA in healthy donors. Germline V CDR1 and CDR2: MNHNS, SASEGT. V gave up 8 bases and J gave up 3 bases, with 13 bases separating them. CDR3 length equals 13 residues. Primers: 60 Vbeta forward and 13 Jbeta reverse. TCRdb's table, derived via immunoSEQ multiplex PCR, lists solely in-frame clones and lacks some. Among around 88,000 clones listed, 60% to 80% were seen once. This clone was found a few times. Its specificity is unknown. Whole-study findings and limits: Later, an analysis found that common viral pathogens appeared to be linked with several of the most significant clusters. For most TCR beta V segments, an earlier analysis put the productive rate at about 87% or about 30% of the time.

The sequenced material came from PBMCs. V usage is TRBV6-1 and J usage is TRBJ1-1; D is perhaps TRBD1 (5 bases). The sequence derives from a man aged 45-60 years in good health and CMV-seropositive. CDR3 sequence: CASRQGRDTEAFF. The CDR3 DNA reads as TGTGCCAGCCGGCAGGGTAGGGACACTGAAGCTTTCTTT.